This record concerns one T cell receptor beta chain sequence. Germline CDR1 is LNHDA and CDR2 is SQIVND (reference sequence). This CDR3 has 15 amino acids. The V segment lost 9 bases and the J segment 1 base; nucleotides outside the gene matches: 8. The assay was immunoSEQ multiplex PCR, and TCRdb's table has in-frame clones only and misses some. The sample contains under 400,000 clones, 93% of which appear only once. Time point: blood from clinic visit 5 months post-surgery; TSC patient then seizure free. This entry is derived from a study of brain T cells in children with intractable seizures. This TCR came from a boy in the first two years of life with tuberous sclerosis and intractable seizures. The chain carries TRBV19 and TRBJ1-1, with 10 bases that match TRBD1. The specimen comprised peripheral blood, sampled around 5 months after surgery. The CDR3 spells CASSDRGQGNTEAFF. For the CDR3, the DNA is TGTGCCAGCAGTGACAGGGGGCAGGGGAACACTGAAGCTTTCTTT.